This entry describes one TCR beta chain. This clonotype was observed many times. This receptor's antigen is unknown. No much larger clone exists at a distance of one base, and base qualities are not known. The reads were generated on an Illumina HiSeq 2500. TCR beta libraries were prepared by quantitative 5'-RACE with molecular barcodes. Per the authors' processing: To identify disease-linked TCR variants, a new computational method was used, one built on a probabilistic model of VDJ rearrangement. TCRdb handled the public reads itself, with Q25 trimming in fastp and clone calling in MiXCR, and kept productive beta chains. Records with the same CDR3 protein are collapsed into one entry carrying the most frequent genes and DNA. Clone size and V and J calls follow TCRdb, not the original study. For this sample there are 200,000 to 300,000 distinct CDR3 sequences; 8% to 9.5% appear just once. Together, the top ten hold around 6.8% of the sample.

The data were obtained in a study of CD8 T cells in ankylosing spondylitis (dated by TCRdb to about 2017). Concerning the study at large: The study profiled T cell receptor beta repertoires in healthy donors and ankylosing spondylitis patients to find disease-linked TCR variants. The whole study cohort included 108 healthy donors and 25 or so ankylosing spondylitis patients. Peripheral blood was sampled, and synovial fluid was also collected from ankylosing spondylitis patients. Summary of the overall study and its limitations: According to the report, matched synovial fluid samples from ankylosing spondylitis patients were significantly enriched for the disease-linked clones. Blood from ankylosing spondylitis patients appeared to be characterized by a TCR beta motif composed of under ten highly homologous amino acid variants. Some TCR beta motif variants had previously been reported in synovial fluid and blood of reactive arthritis patients, which suggested common disease-initiation mechanisms. The disease-linked clones showed a CD8+ phenotype and occurred at relatively low frequencies in peripheral blood.

Specimen: blood, either unsorted or a sorted T cell fraction (not recorded which). This receptor was identified in a male donor with ankylosing spondylitis or in good health (not recorded which).

The CDR3 is CSAEGPSGYEQYF. The DNA sequence is given as TGCAGTGCTGAAGGCCCTAGCGGATACGAGCAGTACTTC. The chain is assembled from TRBV20-1 and TRBJ2-7; 7 bases in the junction line up with TRBD2. Trimmed from V: 5 bases; trimmed from J: 4 bases; junction bases lacking a gene match: 8. Inclusive of the bounding cysteine and phenylalanine, the CDR3 is 13 residues long. CDR3 DNA only is kept here, 39 bases in frame from base 1. CDR1 and CDR2, per the germline V gene (reference sequence), are DFQATT and SNEGSKA.